This TCR beta chain was found in a study of CD8 T cells in Susac syndrome. The V gene end was trimmed by 7 bases and the J gene end by 3 bases; junction bases not matched to a gene: 2. The CDR3 is made up of 13 amino acids. The germline gives CDR1 SQVTM, CDR2 ANQGSEA. RNA in amounts of about 0.45 to 1 ug was reverse transcribed with random hexamers. Via MiXCR, TCRdb re-called the immunoSEQ multiplex PCR reads, giving one row per CDR3 protein. Of about 300,000 distinct CDR3 sequences listed, about 90% are singletons. V and J are TRBV29-1 and TRBJ2-7; 14 bases agree with TRBD2. The source of this sequence is a human donor with multiple sclerosis. The sequenced material came from CD4+ T cells from PBMCs. The CDR3: CSAGTSGGYEQYF. The CDR3 DNA follows: TGCAGCGCTGGGACTAGCGGGGGCTACGAGCAGTACTTC.